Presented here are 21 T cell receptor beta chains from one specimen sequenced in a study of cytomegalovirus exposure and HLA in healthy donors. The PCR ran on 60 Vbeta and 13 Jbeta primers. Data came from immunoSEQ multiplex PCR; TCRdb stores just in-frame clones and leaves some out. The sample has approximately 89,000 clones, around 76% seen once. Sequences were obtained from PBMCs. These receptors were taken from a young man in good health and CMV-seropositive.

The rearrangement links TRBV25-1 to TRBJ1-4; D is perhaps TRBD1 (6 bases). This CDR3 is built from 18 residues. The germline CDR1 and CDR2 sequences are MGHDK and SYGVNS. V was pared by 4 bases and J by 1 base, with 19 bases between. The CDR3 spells CASSGGGWALQTNEKLFF. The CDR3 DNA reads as TGTGCCAGCAGTGGAGGGGGTTGGGCCTTACAAACTAATGAAAAACTGTTTTTT.

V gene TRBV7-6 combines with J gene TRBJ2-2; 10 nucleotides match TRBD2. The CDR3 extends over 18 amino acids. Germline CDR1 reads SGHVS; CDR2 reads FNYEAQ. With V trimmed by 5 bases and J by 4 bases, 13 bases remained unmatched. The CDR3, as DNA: TGTGCCAGCAGCCCCAGCGGGGGGGCGGGAGAGAGCACCGGGGAGCTGTTTTTT. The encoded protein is CASSPSGGAGESTGELFF.

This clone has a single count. CDR3 DNA: TGTGCCAGTAGTTCAAGGACAGGCACCTACGAGCAGTACTTC. This codes for CASSSRTGTYEQYF. The chain carries TRBV19 and TRBJ2-7, with 7 bases matching TRBD1. The CDR3 spans 14 residues. After removal of 5 bases from V and 2 bases from J, the junction contained 6 bases not matched to a gene. The V gene's germline CDR1 is LNHDA and CDR2 SQIVND (reference sequence).

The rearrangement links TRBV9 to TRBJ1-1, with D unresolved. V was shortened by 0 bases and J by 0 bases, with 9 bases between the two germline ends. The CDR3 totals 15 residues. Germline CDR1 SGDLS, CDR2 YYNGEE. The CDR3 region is CASSVGGSLNTEAFF. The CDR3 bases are TGTGCCAGCAGCGTAGGAGGCAGCTTGAACACTGAAGCTTTCTTT.

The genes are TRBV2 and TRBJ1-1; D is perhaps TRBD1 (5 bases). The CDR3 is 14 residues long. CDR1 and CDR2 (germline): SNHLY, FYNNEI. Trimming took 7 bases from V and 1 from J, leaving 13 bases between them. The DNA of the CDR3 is TGTGCCAGCACCCGGGGGAGGGAGAACACTGAAGCTTTCTTT. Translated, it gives CASTRGRENTEAFF.

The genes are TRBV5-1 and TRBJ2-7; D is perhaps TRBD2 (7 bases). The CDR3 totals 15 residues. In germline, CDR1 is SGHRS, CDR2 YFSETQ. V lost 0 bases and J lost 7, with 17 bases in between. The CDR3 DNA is TGCGCCAGCAGCTTGGAGGGGGGGGAGGTAGGGGAGCAGTACTTC. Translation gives CASSLEGGEVGEQYF.

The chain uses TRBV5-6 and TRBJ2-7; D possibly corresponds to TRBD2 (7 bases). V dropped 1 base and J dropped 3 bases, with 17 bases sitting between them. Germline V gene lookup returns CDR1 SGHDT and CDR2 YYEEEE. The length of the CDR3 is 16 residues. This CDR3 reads CASSLQGGTSRYEQYF. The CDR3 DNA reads TGTGCCAGCAGCTTGCAGGGAGGGACATCCCGCTACGAGCAGTACTTC.

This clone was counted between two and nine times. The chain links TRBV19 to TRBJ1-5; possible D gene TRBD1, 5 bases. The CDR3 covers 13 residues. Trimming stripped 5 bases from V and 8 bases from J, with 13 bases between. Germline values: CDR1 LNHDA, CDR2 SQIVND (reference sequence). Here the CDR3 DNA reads TGTGCCAGTAGTCGGCAGGGAGGTGAGCCCCAGCATTTT. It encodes CASSRQGGEPQHF.

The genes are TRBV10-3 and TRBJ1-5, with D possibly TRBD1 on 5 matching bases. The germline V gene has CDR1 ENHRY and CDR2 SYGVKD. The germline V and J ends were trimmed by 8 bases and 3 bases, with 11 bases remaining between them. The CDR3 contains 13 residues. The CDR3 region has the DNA TGTGCCATCGGGGGGGTAGACAATCAGCCCCAGCATTTT. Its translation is CAIGGVDNQPQHF.

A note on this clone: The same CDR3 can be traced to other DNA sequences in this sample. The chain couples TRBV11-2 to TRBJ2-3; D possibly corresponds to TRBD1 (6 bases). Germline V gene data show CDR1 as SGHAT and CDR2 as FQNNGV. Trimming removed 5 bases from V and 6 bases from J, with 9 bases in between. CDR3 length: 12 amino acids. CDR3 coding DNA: TGTGCCAGCAGCCCCCAGGGGGATACGCAGTATTTT. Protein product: CASSPQGDTQYF.

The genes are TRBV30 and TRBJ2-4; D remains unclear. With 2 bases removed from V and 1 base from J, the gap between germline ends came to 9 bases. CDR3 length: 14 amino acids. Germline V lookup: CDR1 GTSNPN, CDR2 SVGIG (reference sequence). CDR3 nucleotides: TGTGCCTGGAGTACGGGTGGTGCCAAAAACATTCAGTACTTC. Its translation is CAWSTGGAKNIQYF.

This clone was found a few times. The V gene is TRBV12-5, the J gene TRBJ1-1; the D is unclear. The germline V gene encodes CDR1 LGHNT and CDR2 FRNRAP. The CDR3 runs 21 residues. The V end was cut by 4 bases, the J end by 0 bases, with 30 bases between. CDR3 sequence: CASGSVWDLRETVLMNTEAFF. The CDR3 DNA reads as TGTGCTAGTGGTTCGGTATGGGATTTAAGGGAGACCGTACTAATGAACACTGAAGCTTTCTTT.

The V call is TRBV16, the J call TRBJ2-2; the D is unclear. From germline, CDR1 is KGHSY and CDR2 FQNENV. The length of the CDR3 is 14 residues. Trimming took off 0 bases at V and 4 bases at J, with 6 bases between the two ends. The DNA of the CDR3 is TGTGCCAGCAGCCAATCGTCCAGCACCGGGGAGCTGTTTTTT. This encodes CASSQSSSTGELFF.

The CDR3 sequence is CASSNRGDGYTF. For the CDR3, the DNA is TGTGCCAGTAGTAACAGGGGAGATGGCTACACCTTC. The rearrangement uses TRBV19 and TRBJ1-2; 7 nucleotides align to TRBD1. Germline CDR1 and CDR2: LNHDA and SQIVND (reference sequence). The V segment lost 4 bases and the J segment 6 bases; nucleotides outside the gene matches: 2. The CDR3 is made up of 12 amino acids.

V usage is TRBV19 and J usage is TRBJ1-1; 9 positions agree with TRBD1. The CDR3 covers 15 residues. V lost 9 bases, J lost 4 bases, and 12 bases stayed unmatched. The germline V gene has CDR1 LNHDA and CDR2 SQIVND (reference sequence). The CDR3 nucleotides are TGTGCCAGCACGACAGGGGGTTCGTGGAGCACTGAAGCTTTCTTT. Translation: CASTTGGSWSTEAFF.

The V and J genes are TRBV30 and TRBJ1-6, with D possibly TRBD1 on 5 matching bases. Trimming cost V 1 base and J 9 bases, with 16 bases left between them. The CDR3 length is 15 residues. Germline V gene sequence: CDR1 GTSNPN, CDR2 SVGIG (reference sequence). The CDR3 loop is CAWSEGNRSGSPLHF. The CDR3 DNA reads TGTGCCTGGAGTGAGGGGAACAGGTCAGGTTCACCCCTCCACTTT.

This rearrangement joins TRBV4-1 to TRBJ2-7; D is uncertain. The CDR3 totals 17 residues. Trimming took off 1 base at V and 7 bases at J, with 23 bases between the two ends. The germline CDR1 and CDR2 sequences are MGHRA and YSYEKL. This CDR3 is CASSQARGRPPSGEQYF. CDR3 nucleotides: TGCGCCAGCAGCCAAGCCCGAGGCAGACCGCCCTCCGGTGAGCAGTACTTC.

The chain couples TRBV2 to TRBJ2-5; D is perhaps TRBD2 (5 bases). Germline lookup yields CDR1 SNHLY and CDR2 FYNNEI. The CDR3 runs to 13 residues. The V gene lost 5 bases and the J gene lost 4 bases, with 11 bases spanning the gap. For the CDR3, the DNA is TGTGCCAGCAGTCGGGATCTAACAGAGACCCAGTACTTC. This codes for CASSRDLTETQYF.

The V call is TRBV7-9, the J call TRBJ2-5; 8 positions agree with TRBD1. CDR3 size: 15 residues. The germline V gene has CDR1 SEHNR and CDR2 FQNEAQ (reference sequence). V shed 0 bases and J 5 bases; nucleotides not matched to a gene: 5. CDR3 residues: CASSLAAGGRETQYF. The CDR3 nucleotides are TGTGCCAGCAGCTTAGCAGCAGGGGGCAGGGAGACCCAGTACTTC.

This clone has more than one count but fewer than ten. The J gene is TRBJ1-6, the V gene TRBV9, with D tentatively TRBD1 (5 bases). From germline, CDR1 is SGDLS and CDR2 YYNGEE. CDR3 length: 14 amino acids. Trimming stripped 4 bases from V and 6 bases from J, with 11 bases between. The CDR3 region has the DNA TGTGCCAGCAGCCCTGACAGCCGTAATTCACCCCTCCACTTT. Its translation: CASSPDSRNSPLHF. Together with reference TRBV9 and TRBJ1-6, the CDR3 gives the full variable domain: DSGVTQTPKHLITATGQRVTLRCSPRSGDLSVYWYQQSLDQGLQFLIQYYNGEERAKGNILERFSAQQFPDLHSELNLSSLELGDSALYFCASSPDSRNSPLHFGNGTRLTVT.

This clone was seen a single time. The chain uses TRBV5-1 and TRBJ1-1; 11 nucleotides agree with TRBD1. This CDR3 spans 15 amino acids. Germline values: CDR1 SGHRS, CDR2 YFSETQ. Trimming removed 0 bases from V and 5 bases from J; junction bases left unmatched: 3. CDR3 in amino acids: CASSLAGQGATEAFF. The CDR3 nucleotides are TGCGCCAGCAGCTTGGCCGGACAGGGGGCTACTGAAGCTTTCTTT.